This T cell receptor (beta chain) was observed in a study of regulatory T cells in long-lasting Graves disease. At the level of the study: In persistent Graves' disease, antithyroid drugs had been taken for over 5 years and TSH receptor antibodies stayed positive. Study conclusions and caveats: Persistent-disease Graves' patients showed less TCR diversity than new cases. It was in persistent disease that TRBV28, TRBJ1-2 and TRBJ2-5 were favored.

Sample time point: persistent/refractory GD, antithyroid drugs over 5 years with positive TRAb. Generation of the TCR library employed RNA extracted from PBMCs. The guidelines of the American Thyroid Association were the basis for diagnosing Graves' disease. Note on this clonotype: No antigen is known for it.

The CDR3 length is 13 residues. With 1 base removed from V and 5 bases from J, the gap between germline ends came to 11 bases. In germline, CDR1 is GTSNPN, CDR2 SVGIG (reference sequence). iRepertoire HTBI primers and Arm-PCR of CDR3 regions built TCR beta libraries. TCRdb recomputed calls from the multiplex PCR reads with MiXCR, one row per CDR3 protein. This repertoire shows around 300,000 distinct CDR3 sequences, 22% found once; its top ten account for approximately 60%. The J gene is TRBJ1-1, the V gene TRBV30; possibly TRBD1 for D (6 bases). This receptor was identified in a female donor with Graves disease. This specimen consisted of peripheral blood mononuclear cells (PBMCs), obtained when the disease was refractory, from a patient treated with antithyroid drugs. CDR3 residues: CAWSEGVWTEAFF. DNA of the CDR3: TGTGCCTGGAGTGAGGGGGTTTGGACTGAAGCTTTCTTT.